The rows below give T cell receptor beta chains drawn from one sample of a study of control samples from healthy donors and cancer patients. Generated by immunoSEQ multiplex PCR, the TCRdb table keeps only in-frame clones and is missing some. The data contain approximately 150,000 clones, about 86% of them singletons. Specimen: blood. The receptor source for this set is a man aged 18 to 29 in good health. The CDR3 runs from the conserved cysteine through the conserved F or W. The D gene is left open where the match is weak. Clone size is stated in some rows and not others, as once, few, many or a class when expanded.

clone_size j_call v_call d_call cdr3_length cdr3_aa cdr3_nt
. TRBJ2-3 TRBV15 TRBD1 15 CATSRPGQRPDTQYF TGTGCCACCAGCCGTCCGGGACAGAGGCCAGATACGCAGTATTTT
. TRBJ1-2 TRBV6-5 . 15 CASSYEGRLGYGYTF TGTGCCAGCAGTTACGAGGGGAGACTCGGCTATGGCTACACCTTC
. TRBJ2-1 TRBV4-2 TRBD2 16 CASSRLGGLASPEQFF TGTGCCAGCAGCCGTCTTGGGGGACTAGCGAGTCCCGAGCAGTTCTTC
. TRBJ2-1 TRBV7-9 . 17 CASSPRNQGYYYNEQFF TGTGCCAGCAGCCCCCGCAACCAGGGTTATTACTACAATGAGCAGTTCTTC
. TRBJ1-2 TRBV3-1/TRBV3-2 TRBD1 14 CASHQQGGNYGYTF TGTGCCAGTCACCAACAGGGGGGTAACTATGGCTACACCTTC
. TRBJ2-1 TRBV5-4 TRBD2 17 CASSKPIAGNSYNEQFF TGTGCCAGCAGCAAACCCATAGCGGGCAACTCCTACAATGAGCAGTTCTTC
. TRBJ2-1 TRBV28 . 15 CASIQRGGVGNEQFF TGTGCCAGCATCCAGCGAGGGGGGGTGGGCAATGAGCAGTTCTTC
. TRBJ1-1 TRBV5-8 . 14 CASSSWQGITEAFF TGTGCCAGCAGCTCTTGGCAGGGGATCACTGAAGCTTTCTTT
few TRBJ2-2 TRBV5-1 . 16 CASSLADPINTGELFF TGCGCCAGCAGCTTGGCCGATCCCATAAACACCGGGGAGCTGTTTTTT
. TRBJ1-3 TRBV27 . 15 CASSSTRGSGNTIYF TGTGCCAGCAGTTCGACCCGCGGCTCTGGAAACACCATATATTTT
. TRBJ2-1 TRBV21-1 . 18 CASSKAVRGTYELNEQFF TGTGCCAGCAGCAAAGCGGTTAGGGGGACTTACGAGCTTAATGAGCAGTTCTTC
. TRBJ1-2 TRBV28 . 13 CASSLPEAYGYTF TGTGCCAGCAGTTTACCCGAGGCCTATGGCTACACCTTC
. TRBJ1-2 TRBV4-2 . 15 CASSLMGGRLNGYTF TGTGCCAGCAGCCTCATGGGGGGACGTCTGAATGGCTACACCTTC
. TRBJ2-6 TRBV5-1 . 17 CASSWVQSSSGANVLTF TGCGCCAGCAGCTGGGTCCAGTCGAGCTCTGGGGCCAACGTCCTGACTTTC
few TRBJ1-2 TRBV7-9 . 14 CASSLGGKGRGYTF TGTGCCAGCAGCTTGGGAGGGAAGGGTAGAGGCTACACCTTC
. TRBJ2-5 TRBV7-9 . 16 CASSYPLAGLEETQYF TGTGCCAGCAGCTACCCACTAGCAGGACTCGAAGAGACCCAGTACTTC
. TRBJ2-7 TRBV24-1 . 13 CATSEGGIDEQYF TGTGCCACCAGTGAGGGGGGAATCGACGAGCAGTACTTC
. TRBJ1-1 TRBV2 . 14 CASRIRVTDTEAFF TGTGCCAGCAGAATCAGGGTCACCGACACTGAAGCTTTCTTT
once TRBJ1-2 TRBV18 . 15 CASSDSTGGDYGYTF TGTGCCAGCTCGGATAGTACTGGGGGCGACTATGGCTACACCTTC
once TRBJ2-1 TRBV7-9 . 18 CASSLGDLGVLSYNEQFF TGTGCCAGCAGCTTAGGGGATCTGGGGGTCCTCTCCTACAATGAGCAGTTCTTC
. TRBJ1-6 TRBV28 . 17 CASSWGGRDSGNSPLHF TGTGCCAGCAGTTGGGGGGGTCGGGATTCGGGCAATTCACCCCTCCACTTT
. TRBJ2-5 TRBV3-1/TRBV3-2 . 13 CASSLGSQETQYF TGTGCCAGCAGCCTAGGAAGCCAAGAGACCCAGTACTTC
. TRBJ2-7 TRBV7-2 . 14 CASSSQGRSYEQYF TGTGCCAGCAGCTCCCAGGGGCGATCCTACGAGCAGTACTTC
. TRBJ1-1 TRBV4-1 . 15 CASSQDGGMNTEAFF TGCGCCAGCAGCCAAGATGGGGGAATGAACACTGAAGCTTTCTTT
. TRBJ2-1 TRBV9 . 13 CASSVGSYNEQFF TGTGCCAGCAGCGTAGGGAGCTACAATGAGCAGTTCTTC
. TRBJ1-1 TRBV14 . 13 CASSSRNGDEAFF TGTGCCAGCAGCTCCCGAAACGGGGATGAAGCTTTCTTT
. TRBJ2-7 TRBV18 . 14 CASSPTGGAREQYF TGTGCCAGCTCACCAACCGGAGGGGCACGGGAGCAGTACTTC
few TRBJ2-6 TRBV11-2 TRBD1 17 CASSRQTGVSGANVLTF TGTGCCAGCAGCCGACAAACAGGGGTTTCAGGGGCCAACGTCCTGACTTTC
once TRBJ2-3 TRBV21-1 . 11 CASSKGGQGVF TGTGCCAGCAGCAAAGGGGGACAGGGGGTTTTT
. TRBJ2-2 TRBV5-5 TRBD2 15 CASSRGGPNTGELFF TGTGCCAGCAGCCGCGGGGGGCCCAACACCGGGGAGCTGTTTTTT
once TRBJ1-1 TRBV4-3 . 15 CASSQAFRGSTEAFF TGCGCCAGCAGCCAAGCATTCCGGGGTTCCACTGAAGCTTTCTTT
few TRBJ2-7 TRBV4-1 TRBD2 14 CASSQSGGRDEQYF TGCGCCAGCAGCCAATCGGGAGGGAGGGACGAGCAGTACTTC
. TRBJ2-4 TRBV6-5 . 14 CASGSQLAKNIQYF TGTGCCAGCGGTAGTCAGCTAGCCAAAAACATTCAGTACTTC
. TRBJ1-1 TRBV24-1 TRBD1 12 CATSEGGQEAFF TGTGCCACCAGTGAGGGGGGACAGGAAGCTTTCTTT
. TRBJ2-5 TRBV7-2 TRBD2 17 CASSLASSGGAKETQYF TGTGCCAGCAGCTTAGCGTCAAGCGGGGGGGCGAAAGAGACCCAGTACTTC
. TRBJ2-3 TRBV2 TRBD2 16 CASSDAASGRTDTQYF TGTGCCAGCAGTGACGCGGCTAGCGGGCGCACAGATACGCAGTATTTT
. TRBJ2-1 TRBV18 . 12 CASSPVLREQFF TGTGCCAGCTCACCAGTCCTACGGGAGCAGTTCTTC
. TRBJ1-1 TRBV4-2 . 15 CASSQIRGGNTEAFF TGTGCCAGCAGCCAAATACGCGGTGGAAACACTGAAGCTTTCTTT
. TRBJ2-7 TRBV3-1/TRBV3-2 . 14 CASRPDPGPRKQYF TGTGCCAGCAGACCTGACCCGGGCCCTAGAAAGCAGTACTTC
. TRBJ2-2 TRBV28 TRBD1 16 CASSLIGQGTAGELFF TGTGCCAGCAGTTTGATCGGACAGGGCACGGCCGGGGAGCTGTTTTTT
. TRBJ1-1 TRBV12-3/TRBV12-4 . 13 CASSFGGQTEAFF TGTGCCAGCAGTTTCGGGGGGCAGACTGAAGCTTTCTTT
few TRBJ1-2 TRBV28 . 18 CASSSPHPGRDRRDGYTF TGTGCCAGCAGTTCCCCCCATCCCGGAAGGGATCGTCGGGATGGCTACACCTTC
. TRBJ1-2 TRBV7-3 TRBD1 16 CASSPQQGATVAGYTF TGTGCCAGCAGCCCGCAACAGGGGGCAACGGTGGCTGGCTACACCTTC
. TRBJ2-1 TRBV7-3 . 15 CASSFGRGEVNEQFF TGTGCCAGCAGCTTTGGCAGGGGGGAGGTCAATGAGCAGTTCTTC
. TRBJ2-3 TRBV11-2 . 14 CASSFELEIDTQYF TGTGCCAGCAGCTTCGAACTAGAGATAGATACGCAGTATTTT
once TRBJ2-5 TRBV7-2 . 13 CASSPPPQETQYF TGTGCCAGCAGCCCCCCCCCACAAGAGACCCAGTACTTC